The sequence of this T cell receptor (beta chain) was determined in a study of beta chain features in type 1 diabetes. General study findings and limits: The study found moderately but significantly shorter TCRB CDR3s in all four CD4+ subsets of Type 1 diabetes patients.

Concerning this clone: What it binds is not known.

The authors reverse transcribed all of the isolated RNA, so sequencing captured expressed TCRB transcripts. TCRdb's table, derived via immunoSEQ multiplex PCR, lists solely in-frame clones and lacks some. The sample gives around 46,000 clones, approximately 40% of which show up once; around 0.13% is in the top ten. The CDR3 extends over 16 amino acids. V was clipped by 3 bases and J by 5 bases, with 17 bases between them. Germline V CDR1 and CDR2: MGHRA, YSYEKL. The receptor comes from a man aged 30-40 years with type 1 diabetes. Specimen: stem cell memory CD4+ T cells from blood. The rearrangement joins TRBV4-1 to TRBJ1-3; D might be TRBD1 (5 bases). This chain's CDR3 is CASSHPGTVSRNTIYF. Written as DNA, the CDR3 is TGCGCCAGCAGCCACCCCGGGACTGTTTCTCGAAACACCATATATTTT.